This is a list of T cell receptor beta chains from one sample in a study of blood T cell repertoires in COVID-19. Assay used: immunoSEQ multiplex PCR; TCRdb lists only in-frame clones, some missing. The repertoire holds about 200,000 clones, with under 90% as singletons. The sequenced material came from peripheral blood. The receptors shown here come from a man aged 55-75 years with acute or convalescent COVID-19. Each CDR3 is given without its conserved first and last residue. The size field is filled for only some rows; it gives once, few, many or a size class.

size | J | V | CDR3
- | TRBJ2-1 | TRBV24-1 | ATKLGRVAGDEQF
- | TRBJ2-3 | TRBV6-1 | ASSDAGLLADTQY
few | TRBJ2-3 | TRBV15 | ATSRDVSGRGTDTQY
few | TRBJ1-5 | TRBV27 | ASSLSQGELNQPQH
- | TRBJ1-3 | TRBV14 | ASSPAGGGNTIY
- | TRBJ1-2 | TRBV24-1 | ATSDPRTGGEGYT
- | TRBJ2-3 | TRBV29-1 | SVEGLAPDTDTQY
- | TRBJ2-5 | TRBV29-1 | SVGAIVAETQY
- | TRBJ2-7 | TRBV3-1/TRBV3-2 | ASSQELRGRIHEQY
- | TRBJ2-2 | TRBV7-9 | ASSLRTGGNTGELF
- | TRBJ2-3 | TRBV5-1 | ASSLPSGGATDTQY
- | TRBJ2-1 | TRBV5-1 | ASSSRTFGVGTSVLNEQF
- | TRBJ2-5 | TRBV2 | ASSILGTIGRQETQY
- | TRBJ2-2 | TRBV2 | ASRSLAGVTGELF
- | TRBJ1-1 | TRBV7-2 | ASSPSTGNTEAF
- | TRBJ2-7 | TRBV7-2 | ASSLAGTSVFYEQY
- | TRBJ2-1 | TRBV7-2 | ASSSDSNTRNEQF
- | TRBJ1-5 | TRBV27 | ASEPWSKSQH
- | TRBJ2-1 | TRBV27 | ASSLSALRVRDNEQF
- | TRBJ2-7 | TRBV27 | ASSGRADHEQY
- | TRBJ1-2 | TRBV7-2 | ASSIVTGNYGYT
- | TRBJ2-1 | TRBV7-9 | ASTTGTSPYNEQF
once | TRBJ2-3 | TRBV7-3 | ASSSGTTRTDTQY
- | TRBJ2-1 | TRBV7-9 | ASSLGLAGVDEQF
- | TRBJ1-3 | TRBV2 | ASRTGGNTIY
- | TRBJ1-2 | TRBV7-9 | ASSHRLGKGGYT
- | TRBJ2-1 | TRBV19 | ASNEQGHNEQF
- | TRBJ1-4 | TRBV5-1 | ASSLRSGSATNEKLF
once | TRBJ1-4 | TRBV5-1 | ASSQGFSPNEKLF
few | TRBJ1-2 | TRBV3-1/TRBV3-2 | ASSQKGAAYGYT
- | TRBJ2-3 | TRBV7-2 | ASSLGLGGELWDTQY
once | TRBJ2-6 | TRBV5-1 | ASSLTVSGANVLT
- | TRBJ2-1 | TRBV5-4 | ASSLAGGNEQF
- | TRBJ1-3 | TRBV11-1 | ASTGQARGNTIY
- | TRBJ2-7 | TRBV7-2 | ASSKPGQGLREQY
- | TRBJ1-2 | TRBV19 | ASSPRGGGAIYGYT
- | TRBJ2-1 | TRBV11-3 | ASSRTRLDNEQF
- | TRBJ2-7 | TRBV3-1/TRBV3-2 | ASSQGSGRNYEQY
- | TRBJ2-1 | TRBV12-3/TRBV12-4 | ASSTTSHEQF
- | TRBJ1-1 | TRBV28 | ASSRQGAYTEAF
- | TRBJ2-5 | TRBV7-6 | ASSHSQGALGETQY
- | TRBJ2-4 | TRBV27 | ASSYDRDRNIQY
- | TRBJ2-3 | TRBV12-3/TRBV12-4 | ASRGVKDTQY
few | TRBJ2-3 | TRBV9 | ASSPTSGRAIDTQY
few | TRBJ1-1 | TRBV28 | ASSLFRGRTEAF
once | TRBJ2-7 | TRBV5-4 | ASSTSGRSEQY
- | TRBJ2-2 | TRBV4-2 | ASSHERLSTGELF
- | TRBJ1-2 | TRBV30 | AWSSQTGGYGYT
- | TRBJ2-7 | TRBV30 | AWRQGRILTYEQY
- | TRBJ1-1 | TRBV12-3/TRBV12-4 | ASKTQQHTEAF
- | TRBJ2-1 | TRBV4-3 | ASSQRVSHEQF
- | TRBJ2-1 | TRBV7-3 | ASSRDRAYNEQF
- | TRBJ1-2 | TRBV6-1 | ASSPIRDRDGYT
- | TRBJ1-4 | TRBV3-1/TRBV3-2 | ASSQADRGLANEKLF
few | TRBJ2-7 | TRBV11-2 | ASSLYGGRGNEQY
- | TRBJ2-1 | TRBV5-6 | ASSPSTSGSFHNEQF
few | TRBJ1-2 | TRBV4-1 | ASSQTGTQRYGYT
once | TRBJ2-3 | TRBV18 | ASSPPTTIATDTQY
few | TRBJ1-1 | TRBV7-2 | ASSYINRGKAF
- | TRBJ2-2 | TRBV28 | ASKGQETVGELF